The 23 T cell receptor beta chains presented below share a single source sample, sequenced in a study of control samples from healthy donors and cancer patients. The data were produced by immunoSEQ multiplex PCR, yet TCRdb's version contains in-frame clones alone and is incomplete. This table has 100,000 to 150,000 clones, more than 75% appearing once. Sequencing was performed on blood. The receptors come from a man in his forties in good health.

The rearrangement joins TRBV20-1 to TRBJ1-2; TRBD1 matches 9 bases. Germline trimming cut 3 bases from V and 2 bases from J; bases unmatched to any gene: 4. CDR3 size: 14 residues. CDR1 and CDR2 from the germline V gene are DFQATT and SNEGSKA (reference sequence). The CDR3 region is CSASGTGRNYGYTF. The CDR3 bases are TGCAGTGCTAGTGGGACAGGGAGAAACTATGGCTACACCTTC.

The chain employs TRBV7-8 and TRBJ2-7; 8 bases agree with TRBD2. V was pared by 5 bases and J by 3 bases, with 6 bases of the junction left unmatched. The CDR3 is 14 amino acids. The V gene's germline CDR1 is SGHVS and CDR2 FQNEAQ. The CDR3 bases are TGTGCCAGCAGCCCAAATAGCGGGATCTACGAGCAGTACTTC. Its translation: CASSPNSGIYEQYF. Drawing the rest from reference TRBV7-8 and TRBJ2-7, the complete variable domain is GAGVSQSPRYKVAKRGQDVALRCDPISGHVSLFWYQQALGQGPEFLTYFQNEAQLDKSGLPSDRFFAERPEGSVSTLKIQRTQQEDSAVYLCASSPNSGIYEQYFGPGTRLTVT.

V is TRBV29-1 and J is TRBJ2-4; D may be TRBD1 (6 bases). The CDR3 spans 14 residues. Germline V gene sequence: CDR1 SQVTM, CDR2 ANQGSEA. V shed 4 bases and J shed 7 bases, with 17 bases lying between them. The chain's CDR3 is CSVGLETGLNIQYF. CDR3 sequence (DNA): TGCAGCGTTGGACTTGAAACAGGGTTGAACATTCAGTACTTC.

J is TRBJ1-4 and V is TRBV29-1; no firm D call. V was pared by 7 bases and J by 8 bases, with 8 bases between. Germline V CDR1 and CDR2: SQVTM, ANQGSEA. The CDR3 covers 10 residues. In DNA, the CDR3 is TGCAGCGCCGGTCAGGAAAAACTGTTTTTT. Encoded protein: CSAGQEKLFF.

V usage is TRBV29-1 and J usage is TRBJ1-1; TRBD1 agrees at 8 bases. This CDR3 is built from 12 residues. Germline CDR1 and CDR2: SQVTM and ANQGSEA. The trim removed 4 bases at V and 5 bases at J, leaving 3 bases unmatched. The CDR3 DNA reads TGCAGCGTTGGACAGGGGAGTACTGAAGCTTTCTTT. It specifies CSVGQGSTEAFF.

The chain recombines TRBV6-5 with TRBJ1-2; no reliable D call. Trimming stripped 11 bases from V and 4 bases from J, with 11 bases between. Per germline, CDR1 MNHEY and CDR2 SVGAGI. This CDR3 contains 11 residues. DNA for the CDR3: TGTGCCTCGTGGGGAATCTATGGCTACACCTTC. Protein sequence: CASWGIYGYTF.

The chain uses TRBV2 and TRBJ2-2; TRBD2 agrees at 13 bases. V lost 7 bases, J lost 5 bases, and 7 bases stayed unmatched. This CDR3 is built from 16 residues. CDR1 SNHLY and CDR2 FYNNEI come from the germline V gene. CDR3 in DNA: TGTGCCAGCAAACAACTAGCGGGGGGGCAGACCGGGGAGCTGTTTTTT. This sequence encodes CASKQLAGGQTGELFF.

The chain carries TRBV25-1 and TRBJ2-3; D is unclear. Germline V gene lookup returns CDR1 MGHDK and CDR2 SYGVNS. V lost 1 base and J lost 0, with 5 bases in between. This CDR3 spans 14 amino acids. Here the CDR3 reads CASSESGSTDTQYF. CDR3 nucleotides: TGTGCCAGCAGTGAATCCGGGAGCACAGATACGCAGTATTTT.

In regard to this clone: Other DNA sequences within the sample encode an identical CDR3. In DNA form, the CDR3 reads TGTGCCAGCAGCGTAGACCTGAACACTGAAGCTTTCTTT. It specifies CASSVDLNTEAFF. The V gene is TRBV9, the J gene TRBJ1-1; no reliable D call. There are 13 residues in the CDR3. V lost 0 bases and J 0 bases, leaving 3 bases between the germline ends. The germline CDR1 and CDR2 sequences are SGDLS and YYNGEE.

V is TRBV6-5 and J is TRBJ1-6, with TRBD1 as a possible D gene (5 bases). Germline V gives CDR1 MNHEY, CDR2 SVGAGI. CDR3 length: 15 amino acids. Trimming stripped 3 bases from V and 6 bases from J, with 12 bases between. The CDR3 DNA reads TGTGCCAGCAGTTATGTGGCGGGACTTAATTCACCCCTCCACTTT. Translated, it gives CASSYVAGLNSPLHF.

The chain combines TRBV2 with TRBJ1-1; TRBD1 might be the D (6 bases). Trimming left V 6 bases short and J 1 base short, with 12 bases between. This CDR3 is built from 14 residues. Germline V CDR1 and CDR2: SNHLY, FYNNEI. CDR3 nucleotides: TGTGCCAGCAGAAGAGACAGGACGAACACTGAAGCTTTCTTT. Residues: CASRRDRTNTEAFF.

The rearrangement links TRBV6-5 to TRBJ2-5, with D possibly being TRBD1 (6 bases). The CDR3 spans 13 residues. Deletions cut 4 bases from V and 12 bases from J, with 18 bases between. Per germline, CDR1 MNHEY and CDR2 SVGAGI. CDR3 residues: CASSSSGQRNEYF. CDR3 nucleotides: TGTGCCAGCAGTTCATCGGGACAACGGAACGAGTACTTC.

This clone was detected once. V gene TRBV19 combines with J gene TRBJ1-1; 7 nucleotides agree with TRBD1. CDR1 and CDR2 from the germline V gene are LNHDA and SQIVND (reference sequence). Unmatched junction bases numbered 8, after V lost 6 bases and J lost 4 bases. This CDR3 comprises 14 residues. CDR3: CASRAMDRTTEAFF. The CDR3 nucleotides read TGTGCCAGTAGAGCCATGGACAGGACCACTGAAGCTTTCTTT.

This chain joins TRBV30 and TRBJ1-4; D unresolved. There are 13 residues in the CDR3. Germline V gene sequence: CDR1 GTSNPN, CDR2 SVGIG (reference sequence). Trimming took off 1 base at V and 4 bases at J, with 7 bases between the two ends. The CDR3 reads CAWSDGNNEKLFF. CDR3 DNA sequence: TGTGCCTGGAGTGACGGGAATAATGAAAAACTGTTTTTT.

The CDR3 here is CASNARTSGVDTQYF. Here the CDR3 DNA reads TGTGCCAGCAACGCCAGGACTAGCGGGGTAGATACGCAGTATTTT. The chain combines TRBV13 with TRBJ2-3; TRBD2 matches 12 bases. Germline V gene lookup returns CDR1 PRHDT and CDR2 FYEKMQ (reference sequence). CDR3 length: 15 amino acids. After removal of 7 bases from V and 5 bases from J, the junction contained 7 bases not matched to a gene. The entire variable domain, with the rest obtained from reference TRBV13 and TRBJ2-3, is as follows: AAGVIQSPRHLIKEKRETATLKCYPIPRHDTVYWYQQGPGQDPQFLISFYEKMQSDKGSIPDRFSAQQFSDYHSELNMSSLELGDSALYFCASNARTSGVDTQYFGPGTRLTVL.

V gene TRBV11-3 combines with J gene TRBJ2-3; D unresolved. Trimming stripped 4 bases from V and 4 bases from J, with 12 bases between. Looked up from germline, CDR1 is SGHNT and CDR2 is YENEEA. The CDR3 extends over 14 amino acids. CDR3 DNA: TGTGCCAGCAGCTCCGACCAAAGGGCAGATACGCAGTATTTT. It codes for CASSSDQRADTQYF.

The chain employs TRBV28 and TRBJ1-2, with D unresolved. Trimming stripped 5 bases from V and 4 bases from J, with 5 bases between. CDR1 is MDHEN and CDR2 is SYDVKM in the germline V gene. The CDR3 sequence is 11 residues long. The CDR3 region has the DNA TGTGCCAGCAGTCTGAGCTATGGCTACACCTTC. It translates to CASSLSYGYTF.

In the case of this clone: Other DNA sequences in this sample translate to the same CDR3. This sequence joins TRBV19 and TRBJ1-5; D not certain. CDR1 is LNHDA, CDR2 SQIVND, per germline (reference sequence). The CDR3 runs 15 residues. Trimming cost V 0 bases and J 3 bases, with 9 bases left between them. CDR3: CASSIDRDNNQPQHF. DNA of the CDR3: TGTGCCAGTAGTATAGATCGAGACAACAATCAGCCCCAGCATTTT. The entire variable domain, with the rest obtained from reference TRBV19 and TRBJ1-5, is as follows: DGGITQSPKYLFRKEGQNVTLSCEQNLNHDAMYWYRQDPGQGLRLIYYSQIVNDFQKGDIAEGYSVSREKKESFPLTVTSAQKNPTAFYLCASSIDRDNNQPQHFGDGTRLSIL.

V usage is TRBV7-2 and J usage is TRBJ2-5, with 12 positions matching TRBD2. CDR1 is SGHTA and CDR2 is FQGNSA in the germline V gene. V was clipped by 5 bases and J by 5 bases; unmatched bases: 9. CDR3 length: 16 amino acids. The CDR3 reads CASSPRTSGTRETQYF. The CDR3 coding sequence is TGTGCCAGCAGCCCCCGGACTAGCGGGACTCGGGAGACCCAGTACTTC.

The J gene is TRBJ2-2, the V gene TRBV6-4; 11 bases line up with TRBD2. The germline V gene encodes CDR1 MRHNA and CDR2 SNTAGT. After removal of 6 bases from V and 5 bases from J, the junction contained 2 bases not matched to a gene. The CDR3 consists of 14 residues. CDR3 protein: CASRGLADTGELFF. CDR3 in DNA: TGTGCCAGCAGGGGACTAGCGGATACCGGGGAGCTGTTTTTT.

Here the CDR3 DNA reads TGTGCCAGCAGCTTAGTCGGGGTTCGCATTCCAGATACGCAGTATTTT. This encodes CASSLVGVRIPDTQYF. The chain uses TRBV7-2 and TRBJ2-3; tentative D call: TRBD2 (5 bases). Germline CDR1 SGHTA, CDR2 FQGNSA. CDR3 length: 16 residues. Trimming took 1 base from V and 4 from J, leaving 15 bases between them.

The rearrangement links TRBV3-1 (or the pseudogene TRBV3-2) to TRBJ2-5; D might be TRBD2 (7 bases). The CDR3 loop spans 13 amino acids. V was cut by 7 bases and J by 1 base, with 10 bases left in between. Germline assignment: CDR1 LGHDT and CDR2 YNNKEL (reference sequence). The DNA for the CDR3 is TGTGCCAGCATCCGGGGGGCCCAAGAGACCCAGTACTTC. It encodes CASIRGAQETQYF.

The chain recombines TRBV18 with TRBJ2-3; D ambiguous. Germline CDR1 reads KGHSH; CDR2 reads LQKENI. The V end was cut by 3 bases, the J end by 3 bases, with 16 bases between. The CDR3 totals 16 residues. This CDR3 is CASSPRLAVGTDTQYF. In DNA, the CDR3 is TGTGCCAGCTCACCCAGATTAGCTGTAGGTACAGATACGCAGTATTTT. Together with reference TRBV18 and TRBJ2-3, the CDR3 gives the full variable domain: NAGVMQNPRHLVRRRGQEARLRCSPMKGHSHVYWYRQLPEEGLKFMVYLQKENIIDESGMPKERFSAEFPKEGPSILRIQQVVRGDSAAYFCASSPRLAVGTDTQYFGPGTRLTVL.